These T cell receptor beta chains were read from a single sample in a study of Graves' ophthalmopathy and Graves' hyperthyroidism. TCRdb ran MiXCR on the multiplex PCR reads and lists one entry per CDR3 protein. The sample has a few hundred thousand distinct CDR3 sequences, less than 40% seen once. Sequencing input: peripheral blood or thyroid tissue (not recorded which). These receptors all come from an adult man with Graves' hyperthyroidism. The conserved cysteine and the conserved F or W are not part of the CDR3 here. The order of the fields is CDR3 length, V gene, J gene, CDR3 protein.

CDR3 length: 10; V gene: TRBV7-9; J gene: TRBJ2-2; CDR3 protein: ASSFEAGELF
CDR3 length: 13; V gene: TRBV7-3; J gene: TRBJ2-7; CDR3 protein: ASSYTGGGACEQY
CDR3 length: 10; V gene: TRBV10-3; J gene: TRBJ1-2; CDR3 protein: AISETATANT
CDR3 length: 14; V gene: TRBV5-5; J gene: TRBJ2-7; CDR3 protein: ASSRGDRGVKHEQY
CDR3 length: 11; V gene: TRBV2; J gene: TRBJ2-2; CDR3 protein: ASSLDYTGELF
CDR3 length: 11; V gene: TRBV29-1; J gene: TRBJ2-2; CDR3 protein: SIRGLNTGELF
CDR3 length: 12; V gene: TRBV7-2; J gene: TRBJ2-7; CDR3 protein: ASSLVAGNYEQY
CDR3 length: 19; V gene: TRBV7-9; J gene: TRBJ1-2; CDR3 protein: ASSSLGDGNEVLLPGDGYT
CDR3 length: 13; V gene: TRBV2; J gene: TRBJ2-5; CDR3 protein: ASSQDRGYQETQY
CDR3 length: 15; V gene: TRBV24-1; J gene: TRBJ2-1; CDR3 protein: ATSGPSGRLSFHEQF
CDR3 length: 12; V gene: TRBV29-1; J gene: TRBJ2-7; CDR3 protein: SVGTVGSSYEQY
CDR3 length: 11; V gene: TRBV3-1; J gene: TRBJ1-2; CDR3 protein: ASSQEAGYGYT
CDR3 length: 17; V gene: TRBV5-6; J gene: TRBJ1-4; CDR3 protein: ASSWDRAQLWGQGEKLF
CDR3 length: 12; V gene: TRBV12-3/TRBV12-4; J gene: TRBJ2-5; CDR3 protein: ASSFGRGSETQY
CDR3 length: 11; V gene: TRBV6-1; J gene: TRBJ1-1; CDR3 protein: ASGGRQNTEAF
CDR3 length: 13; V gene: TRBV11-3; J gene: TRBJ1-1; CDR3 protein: ASSLGPSLNTEAF